This TCR beta chain was obtained from a study of glioma-infiltrating T cells. Study conclusions and caveats: Tissue and blood shared very few CDR3 sequences. Non-neoplastic patients had below-expected tissue-blood divergence, while all gliomas exceeded expectation.

In the case of this clonotype: What it binds is unknown.

Using RNA template, CDR3s of TCR alpha and beta were amplified with iRepertoire arm-PCR. For one-step reverse transcription and amplification, 100-400 ng of tissue mRNA or PBMC total RNA was used. MiXCR was run by TCRdb on the multiplex PCR reads, yielding one entry per CDR3 protein. This table has under 200,000 distinct CDR3 sequences, around 40% appearing once. Germline CDR1 reads LNHDA; CDR2 reads SQIVND (reference sequence). V gave up 8 bases and J gave up 4 bases, with 17 bases separating them. This CDR3 contains 15 residues. Source material: glioma tissue, nonneoplastic brain tissue, or PBMCs (not recorded which). The clonotype was recovered from a human donor with low-grade glioma or glioblastoma, undergoing nonglioma brain surgery, or in good health (not recorded which). This chain joins TRBV19 and TRBJ1-4; TRBD1 is a possible D gene (6 bases). DNA for the CDR3: TGTGCCAGTCGAAACTCAGGGGCCTATAATGAAAAACTGTTTTTT. Its translation: CASRNSGAYNEKLFF.